The sequence of this TCR beta chain was determined in a study of T cell repertoires in cytomegalovirus infection. About the study: Matching HLA type, along with CMV infection, was indicated by public TCR beta signatures. The study, taken as a whole, reports: The ex vivo response was dominated by HLA-C-restricted CMV-specific TCR beta clonotypes. Pooled public TCR beta family frequency picked out CMV carriers with the relevant HLA.

CDR1 SGHVS and CDR2 FNYEAQ come from the germline V gene. The CDR3 consists of 16 residues. Trimming pared 5 bases from V and 6 bases from J, leaving 20 bases between. TCRdb called the reads again in MiXCR, with one record for every CDR3 protein. The repertoire holds roughly 640,000 distinct CDR3 sequences, with approximately 25% as singletons. This clonotype occurred many times. What it recognizes is unknown. Source material: CD8+ T cells from PBMCs. The V and J genes are TRBV7-6 and TRBJ2-1, with a weak D call TRBD1 (6 bases). The source of this sequence is a human donor in good health (CMV status not recorded). Some clones in this sample may be carry-over from other donors' samples. In DNA, the CDR3 is TGTGCCAGCAGCCTCACAACAGGGTCGCTAAGCAATGAGCAGTTCTTC. Encoded protein: CASSLTTGSLSNEQFF.